A selection of T cell receptor beta chains follows, all from one sample in a study of CD8 T cells in ankylosing spondylitis. MiXCR, applied by TCRdb to the 5' RACE reads, yields one record per CDR3 protein. The sample consists of roughly 130,000 distinct CDR3 sequences, 9.3% of them appearing once. Sequenced: blood, either unsorted or a sorted T cell fraction (not recorded which). The source of these receptors is a male donor with ankylosing spondylitis or in good health (not recorded which). The CDR3 runs from the conserved cysteine through the conserved F or W. Each record gives: clone size, D gene, V gene, J gene, CDR3 DNA, CDR3 protein. A D gene is named only where the DNA matches it firmly. The size entry is marked missing in some rows and otherwise reads once, few, many or a size class.

clone size: many
D gene: TRBD2
V gene: TRBV10-3
J gene: TRBJ2-5
CDR3 DNA: TGTGCCATCAGTGAGTCCAAGATAGCGGGACACAAGACCCAGTACTTC
CDR3 protein: CAISESKIAGHKTQYF

clone size: many
D gene: .
V gene: TRBV24-1
J gene: TRBJ2-7
CDR3 DNA: TGTGCCACCAGTGATTTGGAGGGCGAGCAGTACTTC
CDR3 protein: CATSDLEGEQYF

clone size: many
D gene: .
V gene: TRBV4-2
J gene: TRBJ1-4
CDR3 DNA: TGTGCCAGCAGCCCGAGAAGGGGGGCGACTGAAAAACTGTTTTTT
CDR3 protein: CASSPRRGATEKLFF

clone size: many
D gene: TRBD2
V gene: TRBV6-2/TRBV6-3
J gene: TRBJ2-7
CDR3 DNA: TGTGCCAGCACCAGGGCTAGCGGCGTCTCCTACGAGCAGTACTTC
CDR3 protein: CASTRASGVSYEQYF

clone size: few
D gene: TRBD2
V gene: TRBV20-1
J gene: TRBJ2-5
CDR3 DNA: TGCAGTGCTAGAGATCATCTAGCGGGCTGGGAGACCCAGTACTTC
CDR3 protein: CSARDHLAGWETQYF

clone size: .
D gene: TRBD1
V gene: TRBV11-1
J gene: TRBJ2-4
CDR3 DNA: TGTGCCAGCAGCTTACCGACCGGACAGGGTTTTCTAGCCAAAAACATTCAGTACTTC
CDR3 protein: CASSLPTGQGFLAKNIQYF

clone size: few
D gene: TRBD2
V gene: TRBV20-1
J gene: TRBJ2-3
CDR3 DNA: TGCAGTGCTAGAGCCAGACTAGCGACTACGGGAGATACGCAGTATTTT
CDR3 protein: CSARARLATTGDTQYF

clone size: .
D gene: TRBD1
V gene: TRBV20-1
J gene: TRBJ1-1
CDR3 DNA: TGCAGTGCTAGGGGAGACAGGGTTACTGAAGCTTTCTTT
CDR3 protein: CSARGDRVTEAFF

clone size: many
D gene: TRBD2
V gene: TRBV5-1
J gene: TRBJ2-1
CDR3 DNA: TGCGCCAGCAGCTTGAGGACTAGCGGGACAAGCTCCTACAATGAGCAGTTCTTC
CDR3 protein: CASSLRTSGTSSYNEQFF

clone size: many
D gene: .
V gene: TRBV29-1
J gene: TRBJ1-5
CDR3 DNA: TGCAGCGTTGGTCCCGGGGGCCATCAGCCCCAGCATTTT
CDR3 protein: CSVGPGGHQPQHF

clone size: many
D gene: TRBD2
V gene: TRBV7-9
J gene: TRBJ2-5
CDR3 DNA: TGTGCCAGCAGCTTTAGTCTAGCGGGAGAAGAGACCCAGTACTTC
CDR3 protein: CASSFSLAGEETQYF

clone size: few
D gene: .
V gene: TRBV7-8
J gene: TRBJ1-5
CDR3 DNA: TGTGCCAGCAGCTTAGGGGTGGGCAATCAGCCCCAGCATTTT
CDR3 protein: CASSLGVGNQPQHF

clone size: .
D gene: .
V gene: TRBV18
J gene: TRBJ1-2
CDR3 DNA: TGTGCCAGCTCACCATTACAGGGCCGTTCCCACTTACCCTTC
CDR3 protein: CASSPLQGRSHLPF

clone size: many
D gene: .
V gene: TRBV20-1
J gene: TRBJ1-3
CDR3 DNA: TGCAGTGCGTGCCCTCCTCCGGGCGGCCCAGGAAACACCATATATTTT
CDR3 protein: CSACPPPGGPGNTIYF

clone size: many
D gene: TRBD2
V gene: TRBV7-9
J gene: TRBJ2-7
CDR3 DNA: TGTGCCAGCACTCTAGCGGGAACCTACGAGCAGTACTTC
CDR3 protein: CASTLAGTYEQYF

clone size: few
D gene: TRBD1
V gene: TRBV10-3
J gene: TRBJ2-7
CDR3 DNA: TGTGCCGTAGCGGCGGGACAGGGAAACGAGCAGTACTTC
CDR3 protein: CAVAAGQGNEQYF

clone size: many
D gene: TRBD1
V gene: TRBV20-1
J gene: TRBJ2-7
CDR3 DNA: TGCAGTGGTAAGGGCGGTGTAGGACAGGGGGCTTCCTACGAGCAGTACTTC
CDR3 protein: CSGKGGVGQGASYEQYF

clone size: few
D gene: TRBD2
V gene: TRBV7-2
J gene: TRBJ2-7
CDR3 DNA: TGTGCCAGCAGCCAAAATCCCCCTAGCGGCCTGAGGGAGCAGTACTTC
CDR3 protein: CASSQNPPSGLREQYF

clone size: .
D gene: .
V gene: TRBV7-2
J gene: TRBJ2-6
CDR3 DNA: TGTGCCAGCAGCCTCGGGTCGCCTAACTCTGGGGCCAACGTCCTGACTTTC
CDR3 protein: CASSLGSPNSGANVLTF

clone size: many
D gene: .
V gene: TRBV10-3
J gene: TRBJ2-2
CDR3 DNA: TGTGCCATCAGTGACCGGACTGGGGAGCTGTTTTTT
CDR3 protein: CAISDRTGELFF

clone size: many
D gene: .
V gene: TRBV19
J gene: TRBJ1-5
CDR3 DNA: TGTGCCAGTAGTACCGTACAGGTATCAATAAGCAATCAGCCCCAGCATTTT
CDR3 protein: CASSTVQVSISNQPQHF

clone size: .
D gene: .
V gene: TRBV5-1
J gene: TRBJ2-6
CDR3 DNA: TGCGCCAGCAGCTGGAGCACAGGCTCTGGGGCCAACGTCCTGACTTTC
CDR3 protein: CASSWSTGSGANVLTF

clone size: many
D gene: .
V gene: TRBV7-2
J gene: TRBJ2-5
CDR3 DNA: TGTGCCAGCAGCTTAGTTGTCAGCCAAGAGACCCAGTACTTC
CDR3 protein: CASSLVVSQETQYF

clone size: .
D gene: .
V gene: TRBV7-2
J gene: TRBJ2-5
CDR3 DNA: TGTGCCAGCAGCTCACCCGGGACTTACCAAGAGACCCAGTACTTC
CDR3 protein: CASSSPGTYQETQYF

clone size: many
D gene: .
V gene: TRBV7-9
J gene: TRBJ2-2
CDR3 DNA: TGTGCCAGCAGCTTAGCAGACACCGGGGAGCTGTTTTTT
CDR3 protein: CASSLADTGELFF

clone size: many
D gene: TRBD2
V gene: TRBV5-1
J gene: TRBJ2-1
CDR3 DNA: TGCGCCAGCAGCCCCCAGACTAGCGGGACGAGCAATGAGCAGTTCTTC
CDR3 protein: CASSPQTSGTSNEQFF

clone size: .
D gene: .
V gene: TRBV18
J gene: TRBJ2-1
CDR3 DNA: TGTGCCAGCTCACCACAATCTAGCTTAAACAATGAGCAGTTCTTC
CDR3 protein: CASSPQSSLNNEQFF

clone size: many
D gene: TRBD1
V gene: TRBV11-2
J gene: TRBJ2-7
CDR3 DNA: TGTGCCAGCAGCTTCAGGACAGGGGCTTTATGGCGGGAGCACGAGCAGTACTTC
CDR3 protein: CASSFRTGALWREHEQYF

clone size: many
D gene: TRBD1
V gene: TRBV20-1
J gene: TRBJ1-6
CDR3 DNA: TGCAGTGCTAGGGACAGGTCTAATTCACCCCTCCACTTT
CDR3 protein: CSARDRSNSPLHF

clone size: .
D gene: .
V gene: TRBV3-1
J gene: TRBJ1-2
CDR3 DNA: TGTGCCAGCAGCCAAGCACCACAGGGTCTTGGCTATGGCTACACCTTC
CDR3 protein: CASSQAPQGLGYGYTF

clone size: .
D gene: .
V gene: TRBV7-7
J gene: TRBJ2-7
CDR3 DNA: TGTGCCAGCAGCCCAGGCCCTTCGCGCGAGCAGTACTTC
CDR3 protein: CASSPGPSREQYF

clone size: few
D gene: TRBD2
V gene: TRBV7-2
J gene: TRBJ2-7
CDR3 DNA: TGTGCCAGCAGCTTAGGTTTTAGCGGGAGTAACTACGAGCAGTACTTC
CDR3 protein: CASSLGFSGSNYEQYF

clone size: many
D gene: .
V gene: TRBV12-5
J gene: TRBJ2-5
CDR3 DNA: TGTGCTAGTGCTAAGTACCAAGAGACCCAGTACTTC
CDR3 protein: CASAKYQETQYF

clone size: .
D gene: TRBD2
V gene: TRBV5-1
J gene: TRBJ2-1
CDR3 DNA: TGCGCCAGCAGCCCCCCATTGGTGGCGGGGGGGGCCAATGAGCAGTTCTTC
CDR3 protein: CASSPPLVAGGANEQFF

clone size: .
D gene: .
V gene: TRBV6-1
J gene: TRBJ1-2
CDR3 DNA: TGTGCCAGCAGACTTTTAGGGGGAGCCTATGGCTACACCTTC
CDR3 protein: CASRLLGGAYGYTF

clone size: few
D gene: TRBD2
V gene: TRBV20-1
J gene: TRBJ2-3
CDR3 DNA: TGCAGTGCTGGCTTAGCGGGAGGGAGCACAGATACGCAGTATTTT
CDR3 protein: CSAGLAGGSTDTQYF